This T cell receptor (beta chain) was sequenced for a study of T-cell memory formation after mild COVID-19 (dated by TCRdb to the early 2020s). About the full investigation: Most TCR sequence clusters were specific to one of the two donors. In two donors, T-cell clones that expanded and contracted after mild COVID-19 were followed by sequencing TCRalpha and TCRbeta repertoires longitudinally. Two young, previously healthy adult volunteers made up the cohort, one male and one female.

Ficoll-Paque density gradient centrifugation was the method used to isolate PBMCs. Trimming costs V 1 base and J 2 bases, and their ends lie 18 bases apart. The germline V gene (reference sequence) sets CDR1 to GTSNPN and CDR2 to SVGIG. The CDR3 covers 16 residues, taking in both the cysteine and the phenylalanine. The kept DNA is CDR3 alone, 48 bases in frame from the first base. On this clonotype itself: It lacks a known antigen. Per-base qualities were not stored, and no clone one base away is much larger.

The run used an Illumina NovaSeq 6000. cDNA libraries for TCRalpha and TCRbeta were prepared by 5'RACE using constant-segment primers, with sample barcodes and unique molecular identifiers added. RNA was extracted from every sample with Trizol reagent. Amplification of the libraries took two PCR steps, and the second step added a second sample barcode plus Illumina TruSeq adapters. Libraries were sequenced on an Illumina NovaSeq with 2 x 150 bp paired-end reads. Regarding the original processing steps: Demultiplexing of reads and collapsing into UMI-guided consensus sequences were performed with migec v1.2.7. Using mixcr v2.1.11, the UMI consensuses were aligned to TRA and TRB V and J templates and assembled into clonotypes. Clonotypes were classified as expanded or contracted when called significant by both edgeR and NoisET, with noise models trained on biological replicates. For edgeR calls, the thresholds were a false discovery rate-adjusted p below 0.01 and a log2 fold-change of 1. As an exploratory analysis of dynamics, PCA with hierarchical clustering was applied to max-normalized trajectories of the 1000 most abundant clonotypes. Separately sequenced CD4+ and CD8+ repertoires were used to assign a CD4 or CD8 phenotype to each responding clone. TCRdb reprocessing: public reads trimmed at Q25 with fastp, clones called with MiXCR, in-frame beta chains kept. A single entry per CDR3 protein holds the most common genes and DNA from its merged rows. The V and J calls, along with clone size, are taken from TCRdb and not from the paper's own processing. For this sample there are about 470,000 distinct CDR3 sequences; more than 20% appear just once. Of the sample, approximately 13% falls within the top ten clones.

What the work shows at the level of the full study, not this receptor alone: Contracting CD4+ clones were located mainly in the CM and EM memory subsets, whereas CD8+ clones were found to be enriched in EMRA. The study included only a couple of mild cases, and larger cohorts that include severe cases with pre-infection samples were judged to be necessary. The second-wave clones that peaked on day 37 were not confirmed to be SARS-CoV-2 specific. The detection of some responding clones in pre-infection memory suggests that pre-existing cross-reactive memory T cells joined the SARS-CoV-2 response. Clones that contracted from day 15 to 85 showed balanced CD4/CD8 phenotypes, whereas a second wave of clones that expanded from day 15 to 37 leaned towards CD4+.

This TCR was sampled from an adult woman who had mild COVID-19 (a few samples of this study predate the infection). The sample titles of this study are shuffled in the database, so cell type and time point are left out; the donor was told from shared clones. The sequence is built from TRBV30 and TRBJ2-7; TRBD1 is possibly the D segment (6 matching bases). The sequencing sample was made of PBMCs or a T cell subset sorted from them (not recorded which). The sequenced DNA is TGTGCCTGGAGTGGACAAACAGGGTACACTACCTACGAGCAGTACTTC. Its protein reads: CAWSGQTGYTTYEQYF.